This note documents a single T cell receptor beta chain sequence. Its antigen is currently unknown. V was shortened by 6 bases and J by 0 bases, with 15 bases between the two germline ends. This CDR3 region has 15 residues. Germline CDR1 reads SGHVS; CDR2 reads FQNEAQ. TCRdb's copy holds only in-frame clones and misses some; the assay was immunoSEQ multiplex PCR. The repertoire holds roughly 38,000 clones, with 85% to 90% as singletons. These data originate in a study of PD-1 blockade in classical Hodgkin lymphoma. Each and every patient relapsed after autologous stem cell transplantation, and patients got differing brentuximab vedotin exposure. Study findings and constraints: With CD4+ cells, TCR diversity rose significantly by C4D1, but not with CD8+ cells.

The sample in question was peripheral blood mononuclear cells (PBMCs), obtained before the second cycle of nivolumab. This TCR derives from a human donor with classical Hodgkin lymphoma. V and J are TRBV7-8 and TRBJ2-7, with D possibly being TRBD1 (6 bases). The CDR3 protein is CASSSQGSSSYEQYF. The CDR3 region has the DNA TGTGCCAGCAGTTCACAGGGTTCATCCTCCTACGAGCAGTACTTC.